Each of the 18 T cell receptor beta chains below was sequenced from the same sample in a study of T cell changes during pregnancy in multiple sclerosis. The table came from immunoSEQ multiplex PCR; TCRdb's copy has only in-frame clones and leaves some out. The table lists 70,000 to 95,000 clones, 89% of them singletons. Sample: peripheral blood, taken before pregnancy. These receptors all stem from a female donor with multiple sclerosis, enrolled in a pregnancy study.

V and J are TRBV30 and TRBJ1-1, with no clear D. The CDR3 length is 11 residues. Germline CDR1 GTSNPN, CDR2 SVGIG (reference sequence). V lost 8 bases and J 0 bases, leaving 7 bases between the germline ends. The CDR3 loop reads CAHRLNTEAFF. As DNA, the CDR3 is TGTGCCCACAGACTGAACACTGAAGCTTTCTTT.

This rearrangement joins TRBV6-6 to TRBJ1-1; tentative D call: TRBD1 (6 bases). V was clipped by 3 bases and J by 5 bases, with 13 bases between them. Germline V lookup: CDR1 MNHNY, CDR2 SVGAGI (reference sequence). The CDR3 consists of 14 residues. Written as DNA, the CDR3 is TGTGCCAGCAGTTATTCACAGGGTCGAACTGAAGCTTTCTTT. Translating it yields CASSYSQGRTEAFF.

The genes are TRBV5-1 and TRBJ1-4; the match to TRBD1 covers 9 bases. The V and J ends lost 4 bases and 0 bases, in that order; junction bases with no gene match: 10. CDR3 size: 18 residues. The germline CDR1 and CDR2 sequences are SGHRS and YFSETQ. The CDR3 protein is CASSPRTGVLATNEKLFF. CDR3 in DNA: TGCGCCAGCAGCCCTCGGACAGGGGTTCTCGCAACTAATGAAAAACTGTTTTTT. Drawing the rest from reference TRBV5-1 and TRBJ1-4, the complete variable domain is KAGVTQTPRYLIKTRGQQVTLSCSPISGHRSVSWYQQTPGQGLQFLFEYFSETQRNKGNFPGRFSGRQFSNSRSEMNVSTLELGDSALYLCASSPRTGVLATNEKLFFGSGTQLSVL.

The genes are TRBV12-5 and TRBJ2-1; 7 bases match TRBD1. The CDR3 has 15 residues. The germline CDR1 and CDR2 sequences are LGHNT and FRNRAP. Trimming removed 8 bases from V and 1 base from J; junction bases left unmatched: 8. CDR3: CASKQGDWSYNEQFF. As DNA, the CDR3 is TGTGCTAGTAAGCAGGGGGATTGGTCCTACAATGAGCAGTTCTTC. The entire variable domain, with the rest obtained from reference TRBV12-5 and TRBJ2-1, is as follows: DARVTQTPRHKVTEMGQEVTMRCQPILGHNTVFWYRQTMMQGLELLAYFRNRAPLDDSGMPKDRFSAEMPDATLATLKIQPSEPRDSAVYFCASKQGDWSYNEQFFGPGTRLTVL.

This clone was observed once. CDR3 nucleotides: TGTGCCAGCAGTGTTATGGGGCAGCTGAACACTGAAGCTTTCTTT. Translation gives CASSVMGQLNTEAFF. V is TRBV2 and J is TRBJ1-1; D may be TRBD1 (5 bases). Germline V gene sequence: CDR1 SNHLY, CDR2 FYNNEI. The CDR3 runs to 15 residues. Trimming cost V 4 bases and J 0 bases, with 12 bases left between them.

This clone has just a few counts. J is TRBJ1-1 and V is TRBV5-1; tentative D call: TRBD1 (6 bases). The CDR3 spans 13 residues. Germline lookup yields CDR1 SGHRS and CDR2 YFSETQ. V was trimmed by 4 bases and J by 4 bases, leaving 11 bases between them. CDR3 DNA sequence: TGCGCCAGCAGCGACGACAGGACCACTGAAGCTTTCTTT. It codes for CASSDDRTTEAFF.

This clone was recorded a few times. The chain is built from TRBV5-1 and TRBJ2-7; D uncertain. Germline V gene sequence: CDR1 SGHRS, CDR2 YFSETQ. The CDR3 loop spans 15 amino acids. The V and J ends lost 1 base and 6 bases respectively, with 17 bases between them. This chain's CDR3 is CASSLSALSPFEQYF. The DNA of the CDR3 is TGCGCCAGCAGCTTGAGCGCCCTGAGCCCCTTCGAGCAGTACTTC.

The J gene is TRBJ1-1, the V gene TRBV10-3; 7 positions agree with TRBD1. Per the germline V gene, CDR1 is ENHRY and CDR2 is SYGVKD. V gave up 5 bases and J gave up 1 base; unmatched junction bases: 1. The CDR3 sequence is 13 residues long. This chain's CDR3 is CAISKGANTEAFF. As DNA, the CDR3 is TGTGCCATCAGTAAGGGGGCGAACACTGAAGCTTTCTTT.

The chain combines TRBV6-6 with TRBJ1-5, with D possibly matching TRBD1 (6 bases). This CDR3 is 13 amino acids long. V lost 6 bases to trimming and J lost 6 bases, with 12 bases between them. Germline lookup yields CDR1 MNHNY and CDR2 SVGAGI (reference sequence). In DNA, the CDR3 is TGTGCCAGCAGCCAACAGGGCTTTCAGCCCCAGCATTTT. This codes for CASSQQGFQPQHF.

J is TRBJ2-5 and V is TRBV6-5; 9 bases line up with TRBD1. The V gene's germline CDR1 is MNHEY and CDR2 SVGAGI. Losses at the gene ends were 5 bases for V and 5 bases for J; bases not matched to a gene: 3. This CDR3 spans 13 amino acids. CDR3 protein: CASSLGTGETQYF. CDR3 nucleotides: TGTGCCAGCAGTCTCGGGACAGGGGAGACCCAGTACTTC.

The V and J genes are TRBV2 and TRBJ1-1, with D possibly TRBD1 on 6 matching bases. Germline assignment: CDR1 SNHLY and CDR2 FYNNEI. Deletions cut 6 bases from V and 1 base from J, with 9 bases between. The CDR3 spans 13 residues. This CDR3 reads CASSGQSNTEAFF. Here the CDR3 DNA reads TGTGCCAGCAGCGGACAGTCGAACACTGAAGCTTTCTTT.

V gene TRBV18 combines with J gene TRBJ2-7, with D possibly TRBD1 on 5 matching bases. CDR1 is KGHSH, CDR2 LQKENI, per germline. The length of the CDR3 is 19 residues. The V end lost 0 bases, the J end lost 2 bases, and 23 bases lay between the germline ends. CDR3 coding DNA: TGTGCCAGCTCACCACCCGTTGGGGCTGGTCAGATTTTTCCCTACGAGCAGTACTTC. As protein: CASSPPVGAGQIFPYEQYF.

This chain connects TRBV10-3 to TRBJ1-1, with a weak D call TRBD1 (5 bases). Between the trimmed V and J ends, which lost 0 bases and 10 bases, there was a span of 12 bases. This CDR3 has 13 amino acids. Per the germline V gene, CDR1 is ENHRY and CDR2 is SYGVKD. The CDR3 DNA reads TGTGCCATCAGTGAGTCAGGAGGGGTAGGAGCTTTCTTT. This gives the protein CAISESGGVGAFF.

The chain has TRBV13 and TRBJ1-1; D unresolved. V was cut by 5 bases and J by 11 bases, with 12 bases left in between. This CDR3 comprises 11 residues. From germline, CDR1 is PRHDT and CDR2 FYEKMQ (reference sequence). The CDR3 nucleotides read TGTGCCAGCAGCGCCTACGATGGTGCTTTCTTT. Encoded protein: CASSAYDGAFF.

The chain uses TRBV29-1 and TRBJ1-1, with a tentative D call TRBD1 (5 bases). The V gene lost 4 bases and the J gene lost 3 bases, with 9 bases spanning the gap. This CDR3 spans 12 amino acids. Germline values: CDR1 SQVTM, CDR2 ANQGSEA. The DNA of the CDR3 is TGCAGCGTTGGGGACTTATACACTGAAGCTTTCTTT. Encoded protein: CSVGDLYTEAFF.

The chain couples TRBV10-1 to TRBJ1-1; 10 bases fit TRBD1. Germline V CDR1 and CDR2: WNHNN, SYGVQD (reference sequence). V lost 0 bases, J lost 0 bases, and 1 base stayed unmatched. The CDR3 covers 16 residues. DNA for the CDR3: TGCGCCAGCAGTGAGTCCGGGACAGGGGTGAACACTGAAGCTTTCTTT. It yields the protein CASSESGTGVNTEAFF.

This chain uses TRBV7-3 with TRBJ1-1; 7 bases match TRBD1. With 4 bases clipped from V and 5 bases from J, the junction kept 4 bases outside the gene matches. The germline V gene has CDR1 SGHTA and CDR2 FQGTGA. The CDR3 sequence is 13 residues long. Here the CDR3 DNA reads TGTGCCAGCAGCTCGACAGGGTATACTGAAGCTTTCTTT. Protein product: CASSSTGYTEAFF.

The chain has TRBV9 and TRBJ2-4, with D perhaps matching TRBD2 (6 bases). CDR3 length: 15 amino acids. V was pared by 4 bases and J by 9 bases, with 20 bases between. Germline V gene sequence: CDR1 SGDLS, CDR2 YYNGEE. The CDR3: CASSIAPTRLGIQYF. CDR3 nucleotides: TGTGCCAGCAGCATCGCACCGACTAGACTCGGCATTCAGTACTTC.